Below, 6 T cell receptor beta chains from the same sample are listed, as sequenced in a study of shared clonotypes between healthy human individuals. Using immunoSEQ multiplex PCR, the repertoire was profiled, and TCRdb retains in-frame clones only, with some absent. The sample comprises about 2.4 million clones, 85% to 95% of which are singletons, and around 0.15% rests with the top ten. The sequencing input was naive CD4+ T cells sorted from blood. Documented subset: CD45RA+ positively selected. Receptor source: a man between 18 and 35 years old in good health.

The chain links TRBV7-3 to TRBJ2-2; 10 bases are shared with TRBD2. Germline-derived CDR1 and CDR2 are SGHTA and FQGTGA. The V gene end was trimmed by 8 bases and the J gene end by 5 bases; junction bases not matched to a gene: 8. This CDR3 is 15 amino acids long. CDR3 region: CASGLLAGYTGELFF. The CDR3 coding sequence is TGTGCCAGCGGTCTACTAGCGGGGTATACCGGGGAGCTGTTTTTT.

The chain uses TRBV5-4 and TRBJ2-5; 9 nucleotides match TRBD2. This CDR3 contains 16 residues. Germline CDR1 and CDR2: SGHNT and YYREEE (reference sequence). The V segment lost 0 bases and the J segment 5 bases; nucleotides outside the gene matches: 8. The CDR3 nucleotides are TGTGCCAGCAGCTTGGCCGGGCGGGGGGGCCCGGAGACCCAGTACTTC. Translating it yields CASSLAGRGGPETQYF.

The chain has TRBV9 and TRBJ2-1; maybe TRBD1 (5 bases). V was trimmed by 0 bases and J by 2 bases, leaving 9 bases between them. The CDR3 is 15 amino acids. Germline V gene data show CDR1 as SGDLS and CDR2 as YYNGEE. The CDR3 region has the DNA TGTGCCAGCAGCGTAGAAGGACAAACCTACAATGAGCAGTTCTTC. Translating it yields CASSVEGQTYNEQFF.

The chain links TRBV5-1 to TRBJ2-5; D call uncertain. The V end lost 0 bases, the J end lost 2 bases, and 11 bases lay between the germline ends. Germline values: CDR1 SGHRS, CDR2 YFSETQ. This CDR3 contains 15 residues. The CDR3 DNA reads as TGCGCCAGCAGCTTGGCTAGGGCGAAACAAGAGACCCAGTACTTC. Its protein product is CASSLARAKQETQYF.

This rearrangement joins TRBV10-3 to TRBJ2-6; 8 positions agree with TRBD1. Per germline, CDR1 ENHRY and CDR2 SYGVKD. The CDR3 spans 17 residues. Germline trimming cut 5 bases from V and 0 bases from J; bases unmatched to any gene: 6. The CDR3 loop reads CAISRTGFSSGANVLTF. CDR3 nucleotide sequence: TGTGCCATCAGTAGGACAGGGTTTAGCTCTGGGGCCAACGTCCTGACTTTC.

The chain joins TRBV4-1 to TRBJ2-3; D could derive from TRBD1 or TRBD2 (6 bases each). V was trimmed by 7 bases and J by 3 bases, leaving 11 bases between them. Germline CDR1 reads MGHRA; CDR2 reads YSYEKL. The CDR3 contains 13 residues. CDR3 coding DNA: TGCGCCAGCAAGGGGGGAGAGACAGATACGCAGTATTTT. Translation: CASKGGETDTQYF.